The rows below give T cell receptor beta chains drawn from one sample of a study of cytomegalovirus exposure and HLA in healthy donors. The assay was immunoSEQ multiplex PCR, and TCRdb's table has in-frame clones only and misses some. Seen here are 120,000 to 150,000 clones, 88% observed once, and the top ten hold roughly 0.5%. The sample consisted of PBMCs. All receptors come from a woman aged 35 to 49 in good health and CMV-seronegative. The CDR3 runs from the conserved cysteine through the conserved F or W. D genes are given only for firm matches. Expanded clones get a size class; other rows say once, few or many, or leave the size out.

clone size	J gene	V gene	D gene	CDR3 protein	CDR3 DNA
few	TRBJ2-2	TRBV7-2	TRBD1	CASSLVGGVGTGELFF	TGTGCCAGCAGCTTAGTAGGGGGCGTCGGCACCGGGGAGCTGTTTTTT
-	TRBJ1-1	TRBV28	TRBD1	CASRRLGTGGRTEAFF	TGTGCCAGCAGACGCCTCGGGACAGGGGGAAGAACTGAAGCTTTCTTT
-	TRBJ2-3	TRBV7-2	TRBD2	CASSLELAGFTDTQYF	TGTGCCAGCAGCTTAGAGCTAGCGGGATTCACAGATACGCAGTATTTT
-	TRBJ2-1	TRBV28	TRBD2	CASTSGTTNEQFF	TGTGCCAGCACCTCAGGGACTACCAATGAGCAGTTCTTC
-	TRBJ2-1	TRBV9	-	CASSVGPDNEQFF	TGTGCCAGCAGCGTAGGGCCAGACAATGAGCAGTTCTTC
-	TRBJ2-1	TRBV27	TRBD2	CASHLSASGGSGQFF	TGTGCCAGCCACCTTTCCGCTAGCGGAGGAAGTGGGCAGTTCTTC
-	TRBJ1-2	TRBV10-2	-	CASRGVESYGYTF	TGCGCCAGCAGGGGAGTCGAGAGCTATGGCTACACCTTC
-	TRBJ2-1	TRBV9	TRBD2	CASSVGSGSEYNEQFF	TGTGCCAGCAGCGTAGGGAGCGGGAGCGAGTACAATGAGCAGTTCTTC
-	TRBJ1-5	TRBV2	-	CASSESAEGQPQHF	TGTGCCAGCAGTGAATCGGCCGAGGGCCAGCCCCAGCATTTT
-	TRBJ1-3	TRBV13	TRBD1	CASSRSGTGSGNTIYF	TGTGCCAGCAGCAGATCAGGGACAGGGTCTGGAAACACCATATATTTT
-	TRBJ1-3	TRBV28	-	CATTMGGSGNTIYF	TGTGCGACAACCATGGGGGGCTCTGGAAACACCATATATTTT
-	TRBJ2-2	TRBV7-2	TRBD2	CASSLIYAGGRSTTGELFF	TGTGCCAGCAGCTTAATATACGCTGGCGGGAGGTCGACCACCGGGGAGCTGTTTTTT
-	TRBJ1-5	TRBV4-1	TRBD1	CASSQDDRANQPQHF	TGCGCCAGCAGCCAAGACGACAGGGCCAATCAGCCCCAGCATTTT
-	TRBJ1-2	TRBV6-5	TRBD1	CASSSTGQGVWGYTF	TGTGCCAGCAGTTCAACGGGACAGGGGGTCTGGGGCTACACCTTC
-	TRBJ1-5	TRBV6-1	-	CASSFQGIGQPQHF	TGTGCCAGCAGCTTTCAGGGAATTGGGCAGCCCCAGCATTTT
-	TRBJ1-5	TRBV7-2	-	CASSLWRGGDNQPQHF	TGTGCCAGCAGCTTATGGAGGGGCGGAGACAATCAGCCCCAGCATTTT
-	TRBJ1-5	TRBV5-6	-	CASSLSRVGNQPQHF	TGTGCCAGCAGCTTGAGCAGGGTCGGCAATCAGCCCCAGCATTTT
-	TRBJ2-3	TRBV7-8	-	CASSLVGGGTDTQYF	TGTGCCAGCAGCTTAGTGGGAGGGGGGACAGATACGCAGTATTTT
once	TRBJ2-1	TRBV6-5	TRBD1	CASLRGLDDEQFF	TGTGCCAGCCTTAGGGGGCTAGATGATGAGCAGTTCTTC
-	TRBJ2-7	TRBV6-5	TRBD2	CASFSEREWGEQYF	TGTGCCTCGTTCTCGGAGCGGGAGTGGGGCGAGCAGTACTTC
-	TRBJ1-1	TRBV7-7	-	CASSLTISSEAFF	TGTGCTAGCAGCCTAACGATTTCCTCTGAAGCTTTCTTT
-	TRBJ2-7	TRBV9	-	CASSVGRASAIYEQYF	TGTGCCAGCAGCGTAGGGAGGGCTTCAGCCATTTACGAGCAGTACTTC
-	TRBJ1-1	TRBV7-9	TRBD1	CASSTGGAGTEAFF	TGTGCCAGCAGCACAGGGGGCGCAGGAACTGAAGCTTTCTTT
-	TRBJ2-7	TRBV28	TRBD2	CASIQGGGLALLHF	TGTGCCAGCATCCAGGGGGGGGGACTAGCGCTACTCCACTTC
few	TRBJ1-4	TRBV21-1	-	CASSRGVAGWEKLFF	TGTGCCAGCAGCCGGGGGGTCGCAGGGTGGGAGAAACTGTTTTTT
-	TRBJ2-5	TRBV14	-	CASSQGARETQYF	TGTGCCAGCAGCCAGGGGGCTAGGGAGACCCAGTACTTC
-	TRBJ2-7	TRBV10-3	-	CAISGVAVGHYEQYF	TGTGCCATCAGTGGCGTCGCGGTGGGACACTACGAGCAGTACTTC
-	TRBJ2-7	TRBV19	-	CASSTGWGSYEQYF	TGTGCCAGTAGTACGGGCTGGGGCTCCTACGAGCAGTACTTT
-	TRBJ2-7	TRBV2	-	CASSQQITVTYEQYF	TGTGCCAGCAGTCAACAAATAACCGTGACCTACGAGCAGTACTTC
-	TRBJ2-7	TRBV28	TRBD2	CASSLPGFAGAYEQYF	TGTGCCAGCAGTTTACCGGGCTTCGCGGGGGCCTACGAGCAGTACTTC
-	TRBJ2-1	TRBV20-1	-	CSATGTLQFF	TGCAGTGCTACCGGGACTCTGCAGTTCTTC
-	TRBJ2-5	TRBV18	TRBD1	CASSSSTGGGQETQYF	TGTGCCAGCTCAAGTTCGACAGGGGGAGGGCAAGAGACCCAGTACTTC
-	TRBJ2-3	TRBV11-3	-	CASSLEETSTDTQYF	TGTGCCAGCAGCTTAGAGGAGACTAGCACAGATACGCAGTATTTT
-	TRBJ2-1	TRBV9	TRBD2	CASSERLAGYNEQFF	TGTGCCAGCAGCGAGCGACTAGCGGGTTACAATGAGCAGTTCTTC
-	TRBJ2-7	TRBV27	TRBD2	CASSPGLASHEQYF	TGTGCCAGCAGTCCGGGACTAGCGTCCCACGAGCAGTACTTC
-	TRBJ2-1	TRBV5-1	TRBD1	CASSFPGQGRNEQFF	TGCGCCAGCAGCTTCCCCGGACAGGGGAGGAATGAGCAGTTCTTC
-	TRBJ2-1	TRBV19	TRBD2	CASSILAGIYNEQFF	TGTGCCAGTAGTATTCTAGCGGGCATCTACAATGAGCAGTTCTTC
-	TRBJ1-4	TRBV29-1	-	CSVAPPPGEKLFF	TGCAGCGTTGCCCCTCCCCCGGGTGAAAAACTGTTTTTT
-	TRBJ2-7	TRBV5-1	TRBD1	CASSPDGQVYEQYF	TGCGCCAGCAGCCCCGATGGACAGGTCTACGAGCAGTACTTC
-	TRBJ1-5	TRBV29-1	-	CSVARDSNQPQHF	TGCAGCGTTGCGAGGGATAGCAATCAGCCCCAGCATTTT
-	TRBJ2-1	TRBV5-8	-	CASLRASVYNEQFF	TGTGCCAGCCTTAGGGCTAGCGTTTACAATGAGCAGTTCTTC
-	TRBJ2-3	TRBV7-9	-	CASSFGEDTQYF	TGTGCCAGCAGCTTTGGTGAGGATACGCAGTATTTT
-	TRBJ2-5	TRBV7-9	TRBD2	CSSSLALAGKETQYF	TGTTCCAGCAGCTTAGCCCTAGCGGGAAAAGAGACCCAGTACTTC
-	TRBJ2-1	TRBV18	-	CASSPPAGEQFF	TGTGCCAGCTCACCACCCGCCGGTGAGCAGTTCTTC
-	TRBJ2-1	TRBV5-1	TRBD1	CASSSTGGGYNEQFF	TGCGCCAGCAGCTCGACAGGGGGCGGCTACAATGAGCAGTTCTTC
-	TRBJ1-1	TRBV27	TRBD1	CASSSPTGGFTEAFF	TGTGCCAGCAGTTCACCTACAGGGGGATTCACTGAAGCTTTCTTT
-	TRBJ1-1	TRBV6-1	-	CASIKRETGNTEAFF	TGTGCCAGCATAAAGAGGGAGACAGGGAACACTGAAGCTTTCTTT
-	TRBJ2-2	TRBV10-3	TRBD2	CAISEGPSGRASGELFF	TGTGCCATCAGTGAAGGACCTAGCGGGAGGGCCTCCGGGGAGCTGTTTTTT
-	TRBJ2-7	TRBV6-1	TRBD1	CASSEWGQGDIYEQYF	TGTGCCAGCAGTGAGTGGGGACAGGGAGACATCTACGAGCAGTACTTC
-	TRBJ2-7	TRBV14	-	CASSQASLGSEQYF	TGTGCCAGCAGCCAAGCATCCTTGGGGAGCGAGCAGTACTTC
-	TRBJ2-7	TRBV5-1	TRBD2	CASSLAAGRYEQYF	TGCGCCAGCAGCTTGGCAGCGGGAAGGTACGAGCAGTACTTC
-	TRBJ1-1	TRBV5-1	-	CASSPTVSSRTEAFF	TGCGCCAGCAGCCCAACCGTATCGAGCCGTACTGAAGCTTTCTTT
-	TRBJ1-2	TRBV6-1	TRBD1	CASSEFEGAGGYTF	TGTGCCAGCAGTGAATTCGAGGGGGCGGGTGGCTACACCTTC
once	TRBJ1-1	TRBV11-2	-	CASSGHPNTEAFF	TGTGCCAGCAGCGGACACCCGAACACTGAAGCTTTCTTT